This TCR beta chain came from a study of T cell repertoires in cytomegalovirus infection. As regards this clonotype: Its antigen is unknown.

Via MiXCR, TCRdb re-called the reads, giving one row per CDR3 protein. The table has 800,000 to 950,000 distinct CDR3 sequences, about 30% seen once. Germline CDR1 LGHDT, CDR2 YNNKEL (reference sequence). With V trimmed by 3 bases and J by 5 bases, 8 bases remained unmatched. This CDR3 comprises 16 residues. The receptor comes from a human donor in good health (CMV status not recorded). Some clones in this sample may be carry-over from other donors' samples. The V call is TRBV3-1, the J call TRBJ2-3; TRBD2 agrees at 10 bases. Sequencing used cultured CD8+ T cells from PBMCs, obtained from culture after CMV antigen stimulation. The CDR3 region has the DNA TGTGCCAGCAGCCACGACGGACTAGCGGTGGGAGATACGCAGTATTTT. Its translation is CASSHDGLAVGDTQYF.